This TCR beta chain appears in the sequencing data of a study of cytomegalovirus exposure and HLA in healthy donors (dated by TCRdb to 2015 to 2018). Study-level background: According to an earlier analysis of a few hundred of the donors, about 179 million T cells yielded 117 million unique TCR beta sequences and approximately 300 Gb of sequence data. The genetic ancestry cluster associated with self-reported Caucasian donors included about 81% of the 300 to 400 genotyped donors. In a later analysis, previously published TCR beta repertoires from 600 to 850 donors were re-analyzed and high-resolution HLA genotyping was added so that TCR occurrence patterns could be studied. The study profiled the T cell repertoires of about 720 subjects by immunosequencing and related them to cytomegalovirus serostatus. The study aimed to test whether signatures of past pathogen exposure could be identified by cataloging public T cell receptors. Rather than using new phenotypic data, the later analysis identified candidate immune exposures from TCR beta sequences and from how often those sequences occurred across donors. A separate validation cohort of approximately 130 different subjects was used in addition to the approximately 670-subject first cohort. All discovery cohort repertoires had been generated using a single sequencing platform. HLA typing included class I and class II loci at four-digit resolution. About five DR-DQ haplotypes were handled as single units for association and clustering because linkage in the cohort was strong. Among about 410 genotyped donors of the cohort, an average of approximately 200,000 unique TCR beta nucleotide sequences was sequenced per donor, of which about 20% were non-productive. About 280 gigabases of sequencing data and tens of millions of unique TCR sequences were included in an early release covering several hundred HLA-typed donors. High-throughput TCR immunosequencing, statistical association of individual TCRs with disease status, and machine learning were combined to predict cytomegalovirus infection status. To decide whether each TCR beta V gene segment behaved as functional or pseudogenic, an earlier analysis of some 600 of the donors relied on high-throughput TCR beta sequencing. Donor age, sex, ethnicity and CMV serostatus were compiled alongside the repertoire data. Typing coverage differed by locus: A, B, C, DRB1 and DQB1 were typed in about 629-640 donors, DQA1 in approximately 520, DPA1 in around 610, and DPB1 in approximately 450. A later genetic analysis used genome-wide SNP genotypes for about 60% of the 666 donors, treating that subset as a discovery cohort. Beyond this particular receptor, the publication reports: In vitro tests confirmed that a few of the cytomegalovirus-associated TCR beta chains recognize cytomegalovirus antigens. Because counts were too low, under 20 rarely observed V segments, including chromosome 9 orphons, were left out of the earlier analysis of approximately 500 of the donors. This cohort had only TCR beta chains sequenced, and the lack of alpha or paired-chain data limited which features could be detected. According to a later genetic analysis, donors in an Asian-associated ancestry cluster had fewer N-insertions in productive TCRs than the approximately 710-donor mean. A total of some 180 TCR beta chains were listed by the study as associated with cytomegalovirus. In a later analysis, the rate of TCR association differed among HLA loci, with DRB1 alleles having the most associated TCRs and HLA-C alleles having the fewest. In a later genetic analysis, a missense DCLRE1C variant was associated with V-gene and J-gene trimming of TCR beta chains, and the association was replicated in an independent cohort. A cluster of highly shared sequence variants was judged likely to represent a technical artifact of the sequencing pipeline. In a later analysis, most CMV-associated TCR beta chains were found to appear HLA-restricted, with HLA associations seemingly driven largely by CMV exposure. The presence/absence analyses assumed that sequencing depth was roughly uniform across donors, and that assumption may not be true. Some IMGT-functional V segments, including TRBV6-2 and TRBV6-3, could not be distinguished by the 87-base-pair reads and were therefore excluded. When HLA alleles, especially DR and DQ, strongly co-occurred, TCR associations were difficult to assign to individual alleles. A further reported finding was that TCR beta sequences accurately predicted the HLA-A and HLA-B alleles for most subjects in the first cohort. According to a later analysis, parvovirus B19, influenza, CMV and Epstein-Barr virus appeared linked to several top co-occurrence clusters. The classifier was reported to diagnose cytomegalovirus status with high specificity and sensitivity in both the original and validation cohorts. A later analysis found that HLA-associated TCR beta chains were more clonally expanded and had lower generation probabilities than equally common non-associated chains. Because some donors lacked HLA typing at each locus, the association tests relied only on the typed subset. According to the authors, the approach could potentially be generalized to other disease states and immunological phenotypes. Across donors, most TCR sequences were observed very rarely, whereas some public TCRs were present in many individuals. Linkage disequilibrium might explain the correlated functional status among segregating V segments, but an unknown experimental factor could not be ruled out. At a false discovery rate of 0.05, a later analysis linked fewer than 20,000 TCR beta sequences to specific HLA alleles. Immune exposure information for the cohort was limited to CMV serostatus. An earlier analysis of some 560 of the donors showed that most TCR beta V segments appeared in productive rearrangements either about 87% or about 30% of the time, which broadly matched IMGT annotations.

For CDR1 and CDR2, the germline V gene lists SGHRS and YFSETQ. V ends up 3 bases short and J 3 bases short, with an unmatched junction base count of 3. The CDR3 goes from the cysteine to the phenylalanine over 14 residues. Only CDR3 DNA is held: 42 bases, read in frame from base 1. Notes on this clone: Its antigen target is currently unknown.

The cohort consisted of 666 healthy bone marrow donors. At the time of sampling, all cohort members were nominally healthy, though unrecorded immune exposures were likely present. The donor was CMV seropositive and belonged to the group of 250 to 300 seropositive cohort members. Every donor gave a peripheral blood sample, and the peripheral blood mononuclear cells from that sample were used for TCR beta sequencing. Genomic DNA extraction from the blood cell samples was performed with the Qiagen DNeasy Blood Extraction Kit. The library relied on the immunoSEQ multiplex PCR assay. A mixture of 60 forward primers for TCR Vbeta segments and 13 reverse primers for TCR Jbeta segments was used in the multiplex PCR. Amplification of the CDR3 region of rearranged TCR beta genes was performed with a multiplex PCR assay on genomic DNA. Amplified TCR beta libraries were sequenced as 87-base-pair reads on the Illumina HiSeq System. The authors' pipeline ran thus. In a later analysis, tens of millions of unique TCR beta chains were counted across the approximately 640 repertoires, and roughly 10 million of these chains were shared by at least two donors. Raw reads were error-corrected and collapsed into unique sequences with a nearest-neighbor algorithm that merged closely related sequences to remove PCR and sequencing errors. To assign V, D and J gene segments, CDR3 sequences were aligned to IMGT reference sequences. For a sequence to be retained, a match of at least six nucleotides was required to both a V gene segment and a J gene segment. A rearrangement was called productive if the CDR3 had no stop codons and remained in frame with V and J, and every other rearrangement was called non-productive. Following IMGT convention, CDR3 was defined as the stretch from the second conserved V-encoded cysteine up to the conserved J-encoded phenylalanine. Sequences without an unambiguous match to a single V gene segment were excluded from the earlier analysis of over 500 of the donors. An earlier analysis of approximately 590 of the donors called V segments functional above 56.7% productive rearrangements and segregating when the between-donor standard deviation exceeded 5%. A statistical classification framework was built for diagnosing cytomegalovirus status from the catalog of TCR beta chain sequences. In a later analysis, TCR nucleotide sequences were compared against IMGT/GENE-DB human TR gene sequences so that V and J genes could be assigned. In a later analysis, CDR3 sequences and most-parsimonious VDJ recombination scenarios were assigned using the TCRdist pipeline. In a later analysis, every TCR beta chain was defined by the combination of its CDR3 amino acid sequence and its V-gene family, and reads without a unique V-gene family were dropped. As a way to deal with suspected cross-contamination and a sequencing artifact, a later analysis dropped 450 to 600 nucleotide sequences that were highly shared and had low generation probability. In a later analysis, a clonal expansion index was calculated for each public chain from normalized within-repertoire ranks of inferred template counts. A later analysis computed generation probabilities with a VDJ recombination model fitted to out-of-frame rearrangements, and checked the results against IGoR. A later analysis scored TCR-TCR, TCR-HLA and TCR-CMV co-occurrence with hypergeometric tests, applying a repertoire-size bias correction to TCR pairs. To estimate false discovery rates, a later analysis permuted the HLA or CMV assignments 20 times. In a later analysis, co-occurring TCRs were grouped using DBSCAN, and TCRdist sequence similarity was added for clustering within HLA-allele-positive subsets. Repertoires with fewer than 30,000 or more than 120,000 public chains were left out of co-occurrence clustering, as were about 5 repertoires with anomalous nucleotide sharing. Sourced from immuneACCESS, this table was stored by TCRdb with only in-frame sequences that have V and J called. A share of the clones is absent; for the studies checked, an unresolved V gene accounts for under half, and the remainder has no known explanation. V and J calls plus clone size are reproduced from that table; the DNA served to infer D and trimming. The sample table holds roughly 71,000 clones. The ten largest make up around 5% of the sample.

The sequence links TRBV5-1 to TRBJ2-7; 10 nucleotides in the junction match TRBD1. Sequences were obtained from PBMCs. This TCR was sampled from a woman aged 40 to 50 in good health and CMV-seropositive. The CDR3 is CASSWTGGSYEQYF. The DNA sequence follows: TGCGCCAGCAGCTGGACAGGGGGAAGCTACGAGCAGTACTTC.